These 32 T cell receptor beta chains originate from one sample sequenced in a study of T cells in women clearing cervical HPV infection. TCRdb keeps only in-frame clones here, not all; method: immunoSEQ multiplex PCR. Its table records roughly 48,000 clones. Specimen: blood buffy coat. The receptors come from a woman aged 18-69 years with a cervical HPV16 infection that either progressed to CIN3+ or cleared (not recorded which).

A note on this clone: The read gets to within 3 residues of the CDR3 end, and the germline J gene fills in the rest. J is TRBJ1-2 and V is TRBV18, with no clear D. CDR3 length: 13 residues. Germline assignment: CDR1 KGHSH and CDR2 LQKENI. The V and J ends lost 1 base and 4 bases respectively, with 7 bases between them. The CDR3 DNA, read in part, is TGTGCCAGCTCACCACAGGGTATCTATGGC. It translates to CASSPQGIYG. The full CDR3 is CASSPQGIYGYTF.

Concerning this clone: Read coverage stops 3 residues before the CDR3 terminus; the germline J gene supplies the remainder. J is TRBJ1-1 and V is TRBV7-7; 7 bases agree with TRBD1. V shed 10 bases and J 0 bases; nucleotides not matched to a gene: 5. Germline CDR1 is SSHAT and CDR2 is FNYEAQ (reference sequence). This CDR3 is built from 13 residues. CDR3 amino acids: CAIRDSLNTEAFF. CDR3 DNA (partial): TGTGCCATTCGGGACAGTCTGAACACTGAA.

A remark on this clone: The read stops 3 residues short of the end of the CDR3; the missing end is completed from the germline J gene. The chain uses TRBV6-2 or TRBV6-3 and TRBJ2-5, with D uncertain. CDR1 is MNHEY and CDR2 is SVGEGT in the germline V gene. This CDR3 spans 12 amino acids. Trimming shortened V by 2 bases and J by 4 bases, and 5 bases separated the two germline ends. CDR3 bases read: TGTGCCAGCAGTTACGAGGCAGAGACC. It specifies CASSYEAET. The CDR3 reads in full as CASSYEAETQYF.

Comment on this clone: The CDR3 goes on 3 residues after the read ends, and that part is filled in from the germline J gene. This chain uses TRBV11-3 with TRBJ2-1, with a possible D match to TRBD1 (6 bases). The V and J ends lost 6 bases and 5 bases respectively, with 11 bases between them. Germline-derived CDR1 and CDR2 are SGHNT and YENEEA. This CDR3 has 13 residues. CDR3 protein: CASRRTGNNEQFF. The DNA read from the CDR3 is TGTGCCAGCAGACGTACAGGGAACAATGAG.

About this clone itself: The read comes to an end 3 residues before the CDR3 does, leaving the germline J gene to fill in the end. J is TRBJ2-7 and V is TRBV19; 7 bases line up with TRBD1. This CDR3 comprises 13 residues. CDR1 LNHDA and CDR2 SQIVND come from the germline V gene (reference sequence). The V and J ends lost 6 bases and 5 bases, in that order; junction bases with no gene match: 7. The CDR3 sequence: CASRKGGANEQYF. The DNA read from the CDR3 is TGTGCCAGTAGGAAAGGGGGCGCGAACGAG.

Worth noting for this clone: Coverage ceases 3 residues before the CDR3 finishes, and the germline J gene fills in the end. The chain joins TRBV5-1 to TRBJ2-7; 7 bases are shared with TRBD1. The CDR3 extends over 14 amino acids. V lost 4 bases to trimming and J lost 0 bases; unmatched junction nucleotides: 4. The germline gives CDR1 SGHRS, CDR2 YFSETQ. CDR3 bases read: TGCGCCAGCAGCACAGGGGACAGCTCCTACGAG. Its protein product is CASSTGDSSYE. The whole CDR3 protein reads CASSTGDSSYEQYF.

On this clone itself: The read halts 3 residues ahead of the CDR3 end, with the missing end drawn from the germline J gene. J is TRBJ1-1 and V is TRBV7-9; D is unclear. Germline CDR1 reads SEHNR; CDR2 reads FQNEAQ (reference sequence). The CDR3 consists of 12 residues. The CDR3 DNA, read in part, is TGTGCCAGCAGCTTAGTTCTACAGGAA. Translation: CASSLVLQE. The whole CDR3 sequence reads CASSLVLQEAFF.

As for this clone: The missing CDR3 end, 3 residues past where the read stops, is filled in from the germline J gene. V usage is TRBV20-1 and J usage is TRBJ1-6, with TRBD1 matching 12 bases. Trimming took 1 base from V and 10 from J; bases not matched to a gene: 14. The CDR3 has 18 amino acids. CDR1 and CDR2 from the germline V gene are DFQATT and SNEGSKA (reference sequence). Here the CDR3 reads CSARGGTGGRSNASPLHF. Partial CDR3 DNA: TGCAGTGCTAGAGGAGGGACAGGGGGCAGGTCAAATGCGTCACCC.

As concerns this clone: Read coverage stops 3 residues before the CDR3 terminus; the germline J gene supplies the remainder. The chain joins TRBV6-1 to TRBJ2-7; 8 bases line up with TRBD1. V trimming: 0 bases; J trimming: 0 bases; junction bases outside the gene matches: 4. Germline V gene lookup returns CDR1 MNHNS and CDR2 SASEGT. The CDR3 runs to 16 residues. CDR3: CASSEASGTGSYEQYF. Partial CDR3 DNA: TGTGCCAGCAGTGAAGCCTCCGGGACAGGCTCCTACGAG.

Turning to this clone: Coverage ceases 3 residues before the CDR3 finishes, and the germline J gene fills in the end. The chain carries TRBV19 and TRBJ2-5; tentatively, D is TRBD2 (5 bases). In germline, CDR1 is LNHDA, CDR2 SQIVND (reference sequence). The CDR3 is 12 residues long. V lost 3 bases and J 4 bases, leaving 6 bases between the germline ends. Incomplete CDR3 DNA: TGTGCCAGTAGTATCCGGGGAGAGACC. It translates to CASSIRGET. The entire CDR3 protein reads CASSIRGETQYF.

Note on this clone: The read gets to within 3 residues of the CDR3 end, and the germline J gene fills in the rest. The gene calls are TRBV10-2 and TRBJ2-3; TRBD2 is a possible D gene (5 bases). CDR3 length: 14 amino acids. V lost 0 bases and J 7 bases, leaving 11 bases between the germline ends. The V gene's germline CDR1 is WSHSY and CDR2 SAAADI. CDR3 bases read: TGCGCCAGCAGTGAGTCGAGAAGAGGGCATACG. Translation: CASSESRRGHT. In full, the CDR3 reads CASSESRRGHTQYF.

As concerns this clone: The read is 3 residues too short to cover the CDR3 end, so that end is filled in from the germline J gene. The rearrangement joins TRBV19 to TRBJ2-1, with TRBD2 as a possible D gene (7 bases). From germline, CDR1 is LNHDA and CDR2 SQIVND (reference sequence). Trimming took off 5 bases at V and 7 bases at J, with 15 bases between the two ends. There are 14 residues in the CDR3. CDR3 DNA, as far as it was read: TGTGCCAGTAGTCTGTTGGGGGGGCGTAATGAG. It codes for CASSLLGGRNE. The complete CDR3 reads CASSLLGGRNEQFF.

In the case of this clone: The read finishes 3 residues shy of the CDR3 end, and the germline J gene is used to complete it. This chain links TRBV11-1 with TRBJ2-7; 10 bases match TRBD2. V was pared by 5 bases and J by 3 bases, with 4 bases of the junction left unmatched. The CDR3 totals 14 residues. From germline, CDR1 is SGHAT and CDR2 FQDESV (reference sequence). The CDR3 here is CASSPLAGVYEQYF. The CDR3 bases that were read are TGTGCCAGCAGCCCCCTAGCGGGGGTCTACGAG. Variable domain in full (rest from reference TRBV11-1 and TRBJ2-7): EAEVAQSPRYKITEKSQAVAFWCDPISGHATLYWYRQILGQGPELLVQFQDESVVDDSQLPKDRFSAERLKGVDSTLKIQPAELGDSAMYLCASSPLAGVYEQYFGPGTRLTVT.

Of note for this clone: Sequencing ends 3 residues short of the CDR3 end; the germline J gene provides the rest. The rearrangement links TRBV19 to TRBJ1-1; 10 bases fit TRBD1. This CDR3 has 13 residues. Trimming at V came to 7 bases and at J to 6 bases, leaving 5 bases not matched to a gene. Germline V CDR1 and CDR2: LNHDA, SQIVND (reference sequence). Here the CDR3 reads CASTRGQGSEAFF. The sequenced part of the CDR3 DNA is TGTGCCAGTACCAGGGGACAGGGGTCTGAA.

Of note for this clone: The read comes to an end 3 residues before the CDR3 does, leaving the germline J gene to fill in the end. The V call is TRBV5-4, the J call TRBJ2-3; 9 bases agree with TRBD2. Germline V gene data show CDR1 as SGHNT and CDR2 as YYREEE (reference sequence). V trimming: 0 bases; J trimming: 5 bases; junction bases outside the gene matches: 4. This CDR3 has 15 amino acids. CDR3 sequence: CASSLEGLARDTQYF. The DNA read from the CDR3 is TGTGCCAGCAGCTTGGAGGGACTAGCTAGAGATACG.

A word on this clone: The read gets to within 3 residues of the CDR3 end, and the germline J gene fills in the rest. The chain carries TRBV5-1 and TRBJ2-1; D gene unclear. Germline CDR1 and CDR2: SGHRS and YFSETQ. This CDR3 comprises 11 residues. Trimming cost V 4 bases and J 8 bases, with 7 bases left between them. CDR3 sequence reads: CASSDLDEQFF. The sequenced CDR3 bases are TGCGCCAGCAGCGACTTGGATGAG.

Remarks on this clone: The DNA ends 3 residues before the CDR3 does, and the rest of the CDR3 is filled in from the germline J gene. The chain employs TRBV20-1 and TRBJ2-3, with a tentative D call TRBD2 (5 bases). This CDR3 contains 14 residues. CDR1 DFQATT and CDR2 SNEGSKA come from the germline V gene (reference sequence). V was cut by 4 bases and J by 1 base, with 12 bases left in between. The covered CDR3 bases are TGCAGTGCTATCTCCGGGGTTGGCACAGATACG. Residues: CSAISGVGTDT. The full CDR3 protein reads CSAISGVGTDTQYF.

On this clone: The read ends 3 residues shy of where the CDR3 ends; the end is completed using the germline J gene. V usage is TRBV18 and J usage is TRBJ1-4, with TRBD1 matching over 8 bases. J gave up 3 bases and V 2 bases, and 8 bases lay outside the gene matches. There are 17 residues in the CDR3. The germline CDR1 and CDR2 sequences are KGHSH and LQKENI. CDR3: CASSPSVRGQANEKLFF. Incomplete CDR3 DNA: TGTGCCAGCTCACCAAGTGTCCGGGGACAGGCTAATGAAAAA.

Comments on this clone: The read falls 3 residues short of the CDR3 end, and the missing part is taken from the germline J gene. This rearrangement joins TRBV5-4 to TRBJ2-7, with 7 bases matching TRBD1. The junction had 10 bases not matched to a gene; V was cut back by 4 bases and J by 3 bases. The germline CDR1 and CDR2 sequences are SGHNT and YYREEE (reference sequence). This CDR3 spans 15 amino acids. CDR3 region: CASSPTPGGHYEQYF. The covered CDR3 bases are TGTGCCAGCAGCCCCACCCCAGGGGGACACTACGAG. Together with reference TRBV5-4 and TRBJ2-7, the CDR3 gives the full variable domain: ETGVTQSPTHLIKTRGQQVTLRCSSQSGHNTVSWYQQALGQGPQFIFQYYREEENGRGNFPPRFSGLQFPNYSSELNVNALELDDSALYLCASSPTPGGHYEQYFGPGTRLTVT.

In regard to this clone: The read falls 3 residues short of the CDR3 end, and the missing part is taken from the germline J gene. The chain couples TRBV11-2 to TRBJ1-6; no firm D call. The CDR3 is 13 amino acids. V dropped 1 base and J dropped 10 bases, with 8 bases sitting between them. Per germline, CDR1 SGHAT and CDR2 FQNNGV. The part of the CDR3 DNA that was read is TGTGCCAGCAGCTTAGTTGACTACTCACCC. This translates into CASSLVDYSP. The complete CDR3 sequence is CASSLVDYSPLHF.

A note on this clone: The CDR3 end lies 3 residues beyond the end of the read and is filled in from the germline J gene. The J gene is TRBJ2-7, the V gene TRBV9, with 11 bases that match TRBD2. The CDR3 is 15 amino acids. The trim removed 1 base at V and 4 bases at J, leaving 4 bases unmatched. Germline V gene sequence: CDR1 SGDLS, CDR2 YYNGEE. Partial CDR3 DNA: TGTGCCAGCAGCGTACGGACTAGCGGGCTGTACGAG. As protein: CASSVRTSGLYE. The CDR3 reads in full as CASSVRTSGLYEQYF.

As concerns this clone: The missing CDR3 end, 3 residues past where the read stops, is filled in from the germline J gene. The V gene is TRBV5-8, the J gene TRBJ1-1; D possibly corresponds to TRBD1 (5 bases). Germline V gene lookup returns CDR1 SGHTS and CDR2 YDEGEE. This CDR3 spans 14 amino acids. V lost 7 bases and J lost 1, with 14 bases in between. The CDR3 bases that were read are TGTGCCAGCGGTATTGGGGGGGGGAACACTGAA. Translation: CASGIGGGNTE. The full-length CDR3 reads as CASGIGGGNTEAFF. Supplemented by reference TRBV5-8 and TRBJ1-1, the full variable domain reads EAGVTQSPTHLIKTRGQQATLRCSPISGHTSVYWYQQALGLGLQFLLWYDEGEERNRGNFPPRFSGRQFPNYSSELNVNALELEDSALYLCASGIGGGNTEAFFGQGTRLTVV.

The part of the CDR3 DNA that was read is TGTGCCAGTAGTATTAGCGGGACAGGAAGGCGGCCCCATCAGCCC. Translation gives CASSISGTGRRPHQP. The whole CDR3 protein is CASSISGTGRRPHQPQHF. The chain uses TRBV19 and TRBJ1-5; 8 bases align to TRBD1. The CDR3 extends 3 residues past the end of the read, so its final part is completed from the germline J gene. CDR3 length equals 18 residues. Germline V gene sequence: CDR1 LNHDA, CDR2 SQIVND (reference sequence). J gave up 5 bases and V 3 bases, and 15 bases lay outside the gene matches.

Remarks on this clone: The read is 3 residues too short to cover the CDR3 end, so that end is filled in from the germline J gene. The V call is TRBV7-9, the J call TRBJ1-3; D gene unclear. Germline CDR1 and CDR2: SEHNR and FQNEAQ (reference sequence). The CDR3 extends over 14 amino acids. Trimming pared 0 bases from V and 6 bases from J, leaving 9 bases between. CDR3 DNA, as far as it was read: TGTGCCAGCAGCTTAGCAGGACTTGCAAACACC. Amino acid sequence: CASSLAGLANT. The full-length CDR3 reads as CASSLAGLANTIYF.

CDR3 DNA (partial): TGCGCCAGCAGCTTTAACAGTGATAATTCACCC. It yields the protein CASSFNSDNSP. In full, the CDR3 reads CASSFNSDNSPLHF. The V and J genes are TRBV5-1 and TRBJ1-6; D is unclear. The CDR3 end lies 3 residues beyond the end of the read and is filled in from the germline J gene. V lost 2 bases to trimming and J lost 5 bases, with 8 bases between them. Germline CDR1 and CDR2: SGHRS and YFSETQ. The CDR3 length is 14 residues.

About this clone itself: The CDR3 end falls 3 residues outside the read, so it is completed with the germline J gene. This chain connects TRBV5-6 to TRBJ2-1; a weak D match, TRBD2 (6 bases). CDR1 is SGHDT, CDR2 YYEEEE, per germline. With 7 bases removed from V and 9 bases from J, the gap between germline ends came to 23 bases. The CDR3 runs 15 residues. This CDR3 is CASLRAGRGAGEQFF. The part of the CDR3 DNA that was read is TGTGCCAGCCTCAGGGCCGGCCGCGGGGCGGGTGAG.

As to this clone: The read gets to within 3 residues of the CDR3 end, and the germline J gene fills in the rest. This chain uses TRBV11-1 with TRBJ1-5; no definite D call. V lost 0 bases and J 3 bases, leaving 9 bases between the germline ends. This CDR3 is 15 amino acids long. CDR1 is SGHAT, CDR2 FQDESV, per germline (reference sequence). The CDR3 is CASSLARKANQPQHF. CDR3 bases read: TGTGCCAGCAGCTTAGCCCGAAAGGCCAATCAGCCC.

About this clone: The read halts 3 residues ahead of the CDR3 end, with the missing end drawn from the germline J gene. The chain couples TRBV7-8 to TRBJ1-6; TRBD1 matches 10 bases. The CDR3 is 17 amino acids. J lost 6 bases, V lost 5 bases, and 10 bases had no gene match. Per the germline V gene, CDR1 is SGHVS and CDR2 is FQNEAQ. CDR3 in amino acids: CASSEPGQGQVNSPLHF. The DNA read from the CDR3 is TGTGCCAGCAGCGAACCGGGACAGGGGCAAGTTAATTCACCC.

For this clone: With the read ending 3 residues before the CDR3 end, the germline J gene is used to fill in that end. Other DNA sequences in the sample encode the same CDR3. The V and J genes are TRBV18 and TRBJ1-1, with 10 nucleotides matching TRBD1. CDR3 length equals 15 residues. Germline lookup yields CDR1 KGHSH and CDR2 LQKENI. The CDR3 bases that were read are TGTGCCAGCTCACCAAGGACAGGGGGATTGACCGAA. Translation: CASSPRTGGLTE. The whole CDR3 sequence is CASSPRTGGLTEAFF.

A note on this clone: The read ends 3 residues shy of where the CDR3 ends; the end is completed using the germline J gene. The chain couples TRBV6-1 to TRBJ1-2; no clear D. Trimming took 3 bases from V and 5 from J, leaving 13 bases between them. The V gene's germline CDR1 is MNHNS and CDR2 SASEGT. The CDR3 contains 14 residues. CDR3 sequence: CASSDRPQRYGYTF. CDR3 bases read: TGTGCCAGCAGTGATCGCCCCCAACGGTATGGC.

Comments on this clone: Read data end 3 residues before the CDR3 end; the end is taken from the germline J gene. The V call is TRBV5-1, the J call TRBJ1-3, with D unclear. The V and J ends lost 0 bases and 0 bases respectively, with 10 bases between them. The CDR3 covers 16 residues. The germline CDR1 and CDR2 sequences are SGHRS and YFSETQ. The CDR3 loop reads CASSLDGVSSGNTIYF. The sequenced part of the CDR3 DNA is TGCGCCAGCAGCTTGGACGGGGTGAGCTCTGGAAACACC.

A remark on this clone: The read ends 3 residues before the CDR3 terminus; that terminus is restored from the germline J gene. This chain joins TRBV6-2 or TRBV6-3 and TRBJ2-7; unclear D gene. Germline CDR1 and CDR2: MNHEY and SVGEGT. CDR3 size: 13 residues. Trimming removed 4 bases at V and 4 bases at J, with 11 bases between. The sequenced CDR3 bases are TGTGCCAGCAGTTTTTCAAACAGATACGAG. It is translated as CASSFSNRYE. The whole CDR3 protein is CASSFSNRYEQYF.